The next 19 T cell receptor beta chains were all read from a single sample in a study of identical twins. TCRdb redid the calling of the 5' RACE reads with MiXCR, one entry per CDR3 protein. The table records roughly 700,000 distinct CDR3 sequences, 8% to 9% of them present only once. The same data also went into a second study, on yellow fever vaccine responses in identical twins.

The sample was PBMCs. Receptors were obtained from a woman aged 18-30 years in good health.

This clonotype was observed many times. The chain uses TRBV29-1 and TRBJ2-4, with D unresolved. V gave up 6 bases and J gave up 0 bases, with 12 bases separating them. Germline V lookup: CDR1 SQVTM, CDR2 ANQGSEA. The CDR3 sequence is 14 residues long. This chain's CDR3 is CSVRHNLAKNIQYF. CDR3 in DNA: TGCAGCGTACGACATAACCTAGCCAAAAACATTCAGTACTTC.

This clonotype was picked up a small number of times. The V call is TRBV28, the J call TRBJ2-1; 7 bases are shared with TRBD1. J gave up 6 bases and V 6 bases, and 5 bases lay outside the gene matches. CDR3 size: 13 residues. Germline CDR1 reads MDHEN; CDR2 reads SYDVKM. CDR3 region: CASRFRDSNEQFF. In DNA, the CDR3 is TGTGCCAGCAGATTTCGGGACAGCAATGAGCAGTTCTTC.

This clonotype was detected many times. The chain joins TRBV12-3 or TRBV12-4 to TRBJ2-7; 7 nucleotides match TRBD2. J was trimmed by 2 bases and V by 7 bases; bases with no gene match: 2. The CDR3 contains 12 residues. CDR3 bases: TGTGCCAGCACGGCGGGAGCCTACGAGCAGTACTTC. The encoded protein is CASTAGAYEQYF.

Only a few counts were recorded for this clonotype. The CDR3 here is CASNQGLSNTEAFF. The CDR3, as DNA: TGTGCCAGCAACCAGGGGCTCTCGAACACTGAAGCTTTCTTT. J is TRBJ1-1 and V is TRBV28; possibly TRBD1 for D (6 bases). Germline CDR1 is MDHEN and CDR2 is SYDVKM. Trimming stripped 7 bases from V and 1 base from J, with 13 bases between. CDR3 length: 14 amino acids.

The rearrangement uses TRBV27 and TRBJ2-6; D unclear. Germline lookup yields CDR1 MNHEY and CDR2 SMNVEV (reference sequence). V was clipped by 7 bases and J by 4 bases, with 11 bases between them. This CDR3 has 14 residues. CDR3 sequence reads: CASNVKPGANVLTF. The CDR3 bases are TGTGCCAGCAACGTGAAGCCCGGGGCCAACGTCCTGACTTTC. The full variable domain, rest sourced from reference TRBV27 and TRBJ2-6, is EAQVTQNPRYLITVTGKKLTVTCSQNMNHEYMSWYRQDPGLGLRQIYYSMNVEVTDKGDVPEGYKVSRKEKRNFPLILESPSPNQTSLYFCASNVKPGANVLTFGAGSRLTVL.

The sample holds a few counts of this clonotype. This sequence joins TRBV5-6 and TRBJ2-5; TRBD1 aligns across 7 bases. The CDR3 covers 14 residues. V lost 2 bases, J lost 1 base, and 2 bases stayed unmatched. CDR1 is SGHDT, CDR2 YYEEEE, per germline. CDR3 in DNA: TGTGCCAGCAGCTTTGGGACAGTCCAAGAGACCCAGTACTTC. As protein: CASSFGTVQETQYF.

This clonotype showed up many times. The V call is TRBV7-2, the J call TRBJ1-2; D uncertain. The length of the CDR3 is 12 residues. Trimming left V 5 bases short and J 4 bases short, with 8 bases between. The germline gives CDR1 SGHTA, CDR2 FQGNSA. CDR3 in amino acids: CASSQGFYGYTF. CDR3 bases: TGTGCCAGCAGCCAAGGCTTCTATGGCTACACCTTC.

In regard to this clonotype: Mismatch with germline at one junction end may stem from a read error. The chain joins TRBV5-1 to TRBJ2-1; 14 bases are shared with TRBD2. The CDR3 extends over 19 amino acids. The germline CDR1 and CDR2 sequences are SGHRS and YFSETQ. DNA for the CDR3: TGCGCCAGCAGTTTTGTCGGGACTAGCGGGGGTCGGCCCTACAATGAGCTGTTCTTC. It yields the protein CASSFVGTSGGRPYNELFF.

This clonotype was seen a handful of times. CDR3 sequence (DNA): TGTGCCAGCAGGGGCATCGACACTGAAGCTTTCTTT. Translating gives CASRGIDTEAFF. The chain is built from TRBV6-5 and TRBJ1-1, with no clear D. The germline CDR1 and CDR2 sequences are MNHEY and SVGAGI. The V gene lost 6 bases and the J gene lost 3 bases, with 8 bases spanning the gap. The CDR3 is 12 amino acids.

This clonotype was seen only a few times. This rearrangement joins TRBV7-8 to TRBJ2-1; D assignment may be TRBD1 or TRBD2 (6 bases each). The CDR3 totals 13 residues. Germline V gene data show CDR1 as SGHVS and CDR2 as FQNEAQ. The V end lost 7 bases, the J end lost 4 bases, and 11 bases lay between the germline ends. CDR3 sequence reads: CASMPGAYNEQFF. CDR3 in DNA: TGTGCCAGCATGCCGGGGGCTTACAATGAGCAGTTCTTC.

This clonotype was recorded a few times. In DNA, the CDR3 is TGTGCCAGCAGTTTATCGATAGGGACTAGCGGCTACGAGCAGTACTTC. Amino acid sequence: CASSLSIGTSGYEQYF. The V and J genes are TRBV27 and TRBJ2-7; the match to TRBD2 covers 11 bases. Trimming cost V 0 bases and J 3 bases; bases outside gene matches: 4. CDR1 and CDR2 (germline): MNHEY, SMNVEV (reference sequence). This CDR3 contains 16 residues.

The chain couples TRBV12-3 or TRBV12-4 to TRBJ2-5, with 7 bases identical to TRBD2. Unmatched junction bases numbered 6, after V lost 5 bases and J lost 3 bases. This CDR3 is built from 14 residues. The CDR3 DNA reads TGTGCCAGCAGTCGCCTTGGACTAGAAGAGACCCAGTACTTC. This sequence encodes CASSRLGLEETQYF.

This clonotype was recorded many times. The J gene is TRBJ2-2, the V gene TRBV5-1; D not resolved. The CDR3 spans 14 residues. V lost 4 bases to trimming and J lost 1 base, with 8 bases between them. Germline V gene lookup returns CDR1 SGHRS and CDR2 YFSETQ. DNA of the CDR3: TGCGCCAGCAGCGTTCACTTGAACACCGGGGAGCTGTTTTTT. It is translated as CASSVHLNTGELFF.

This clonotype was detected a few times. V usage is TRBV6-1 and J usage is TRBJ2-1; 8 positions agree with TRBD1. The CDR3 is 13 residues long. Germline lookup yields CDR1 MNHNS and CDR2 SASEGT. Losses at the gene ends were 6 bases for V and 8 bases for J; bases not matched to a gene: 6. CDR3 sequence reads: CASRGGRGHEQFF. The CDR3 bases are TGTGCCAGCAGGGGCGGCAGGGGGCATGAGCAGTTCTTC.

This clonotype appeared many times. The chain uses TRBV29-1 and TRBJ2-7; D is undetermined. The CDR3 is made up of 12 amino acids. Looked up from germline, CDR1 is SQVTM and CDR2 is ANQGSEA. Trimming removed 0 bases from V and 3 bases from J, with 6 bases in between. The DNA for the CDR3 is TGCAGCGTTGAAGACAGGTTCTACGAGCAGTACTTC. It yields the protein CSVEDRFYEQYF.

The rearrangement joins TRBV3-1 to TRBJ2-3, with D unclear. V dropped 1 base and J dropped 2 bases, with 13 bases sitting between them. CDR3 length: 16 amino acids. Germline V CDR1 and CDR2: LGHDT, YNNKEL (reference sequence). In nucleotides, the CDR3 is TGTGCCAGCAGCCAAGTTCCTGATACAGTCACAGATACGCAGTATTTT. This encodes CASSQVPDTVTDTQYF.

In its sample, this clonotype was seen many times. This chain uses TRBV12-3 or TRBV12-4 with TRBJ1-3; D gene unclear. With 3 bases removed from V and 0 bases from J, the gap between germline ends came to 12 bases. The CDR3 has 16 residues. CDR3 coding DNA: TGTGCCAGCAGTTTCAAGATGTCCCTCTCTGGAAACACCATATATTTT. Translation: CASSFKMSLSGNTIYF.

This clonotype was observed many times. The genes are TRBV4-3 and TRBJ2-7, with no clear D. Deletions cut 0 bases from V and 7 bases from J, with 16 bases between. CDR1 and CDR2 from the germline V gene are LGHNA and YSLEER. The CDR3 has 15 residues. CDR3 nucleotide sequence: TGCGCCAGCAGCCAAGATCACAACGGTGGTAGGGAGCAGTACTTC. It is translated as CASSQDHNGGREQYF.

This clonotype was counted at least ten times. V is TRBV7-2 and J is TRBJ2-1, with 11 bases matching TRBD2. Germline trimming cut 1 base from V and 10 bases from J; bases unmatched to any gene: 0. Germline-derived CDR1 and CDR2 are SGHTA and FQGNSA. The CDR3 length is 13 residues. CDR3 region: CASSLGLAGEQFF. The CDR3 region has the DNA TGTGCCAGCAGCTTAGGACTAGCGGGGGAGCAGTTCTTC.